This T cell receptor (beta chain) was profiled in a study of T-cell memory formation after mild COVID-19. Study-wide background: TCR clusters largely stayed donor specific.

TCR alpha and TCR beta cDNA libraries carrying sample barcodes and UMIs were produced by 5'RACE using constant-segment primers. TCRdb reprocessed the 5' RACE reads via MiXCR and lists one record per CDR3 protein. Of approximately 300,000 distinct CDR3 sequences listed, about a sixth are singletons. The study, taken as a whole, reports: Clones which contracted sat mainly in CM and EM if CD4+, and in EMRA if CD8+. Second-wave clones peaking on day 37 lacked confirmed SARS-CoV-2 specificity.

Note on this clonotype: Its antigen is undetermined.

The germline gives CDR1 KGHSH, CDR2 LQKENI. Trimming took 3 bases from V and 4 from J; bases not matched to a gene: 3. The CDR3 spans 15 residues. Sequencing input: PBMCs or a T cell subset sorted from them (not recorded which). V and J are TRBV18 and TRBJ2-2, with 9 positions matching TRBD1. This TCR was recovered from a young man who had mild COVID-19 (a few samples of this study predate the infection). Cell type and time point are not known. In nucleotides, the CDR3 is TGTGCCAGCTCACCCGGGACAGGGTTCACCGGGGAGCTGTTTTTT. Amino acids: CASSPGTGFTGELFF.